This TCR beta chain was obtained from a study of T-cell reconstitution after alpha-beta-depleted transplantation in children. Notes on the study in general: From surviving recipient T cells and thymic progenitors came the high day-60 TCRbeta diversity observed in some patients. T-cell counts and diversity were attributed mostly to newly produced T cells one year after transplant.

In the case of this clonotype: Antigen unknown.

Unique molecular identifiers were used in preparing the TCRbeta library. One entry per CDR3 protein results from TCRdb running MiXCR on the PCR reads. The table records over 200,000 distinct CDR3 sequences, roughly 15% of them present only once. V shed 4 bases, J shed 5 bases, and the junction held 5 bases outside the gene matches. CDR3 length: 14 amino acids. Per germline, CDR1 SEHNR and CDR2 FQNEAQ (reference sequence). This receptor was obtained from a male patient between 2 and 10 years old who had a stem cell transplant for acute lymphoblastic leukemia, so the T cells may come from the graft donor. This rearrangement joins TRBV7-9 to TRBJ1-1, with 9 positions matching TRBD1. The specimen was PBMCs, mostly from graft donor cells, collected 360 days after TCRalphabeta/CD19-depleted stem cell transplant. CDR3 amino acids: CASSSDRGWTEAFF. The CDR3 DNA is TGTGCCAGCAGCTCGGACAGGGGATGGACTGAAGCTTTCTTT.